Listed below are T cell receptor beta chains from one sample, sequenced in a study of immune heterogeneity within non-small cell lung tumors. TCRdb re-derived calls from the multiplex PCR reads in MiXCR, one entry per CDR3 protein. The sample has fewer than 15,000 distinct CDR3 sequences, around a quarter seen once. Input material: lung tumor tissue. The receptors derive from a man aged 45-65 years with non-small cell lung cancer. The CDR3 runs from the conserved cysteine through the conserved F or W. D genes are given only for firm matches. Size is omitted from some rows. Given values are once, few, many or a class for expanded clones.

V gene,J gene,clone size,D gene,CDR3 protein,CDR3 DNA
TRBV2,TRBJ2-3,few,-,CASRSGTARETQYF,TGTGCCAGCAGGTCCGGGACTGCACGAGAAACGCAGTATTTT
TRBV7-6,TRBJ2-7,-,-,CVSSSTASGAGGEQYF,TGTGTCAGCAGCTCCACGGCTTCCGGGGCCGGGGGAGAGCAGTACTTC
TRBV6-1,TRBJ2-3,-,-,CASNWASGDTQYF,TGTGCCAGTAATTGGGCCTCCGGAGATACGCAGTATTTT
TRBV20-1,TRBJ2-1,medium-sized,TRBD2,CSGASGRDYNEQFF,TGCAGTGGTGCTAGCGGGAGGGACTACAATGAGCAGTTCTTC
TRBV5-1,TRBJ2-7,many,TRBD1,CASSSDRGYEQYF,TGCGCCAGCAGCTCGGACAGGGGCTACGAGCAGTACTTC
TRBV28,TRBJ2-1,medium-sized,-,CATLPGLRGWNEQFF,TGTGCCACCCTACCGGGTCTGCGGGGTTGGAATGAGCAGTTCTTC
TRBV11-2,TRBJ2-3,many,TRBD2,CASSLADGLAGDTQYF,TGTGCCAGCAGCTTAGCCGACGGACTAGCGGGCGATACGCAGTATTTT
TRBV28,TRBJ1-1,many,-,CASSLTELPRGTEAFF,TGTGCCAGCAGTCTCACCGAACTCCCCCGGGGCACTGAAGCTTTCTTT
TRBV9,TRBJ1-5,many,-,CASSPQGLPTQPQHF,TGTGCCAGCAGCCCGCAGGGCCTTCCCACTCAGCCCCAGCATTTT
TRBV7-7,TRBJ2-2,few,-,CASSLDLWAGELFF,TGTGCTAGCAGCTTAGATTTATGGGCCGGGGAGCTGTTTTTT
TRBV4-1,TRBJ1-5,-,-,CASSQVTGNQPQHF,TGCGCCAGCAGCCAAGTGACAGGTAATCAGCCCCAGCATTTT
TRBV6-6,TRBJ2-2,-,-,CASSYSMGGNTGELFF,TGTGCCAGCAGTTACTCTATGGGCGGAAACACCGGGGAGCTGTTTTTT
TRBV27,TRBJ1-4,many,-,CASSLSVATNEKLFF,TGTGCCAGCAGTTTAAGCGTTGCAACTAATGAAAAACTGTTTTTT
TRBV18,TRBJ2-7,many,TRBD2,CASSPNLGGALHEQYF,TGTGCCAGCTCACCAAACCTCGGGGGGGCCTTACACGAGCAGTACTTC
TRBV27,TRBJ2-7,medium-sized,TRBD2,CASRQLAGGAYEQYF,TGTGCCAGCAGACAACTAGCGGGAGGCGCCTACGAGCAGTACTTC
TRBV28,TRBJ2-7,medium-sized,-,CASSQPRGPSPYEQYF,TGTGCCAGCAGTCAACCTAGGGGCCCAAGTCCCTACGAGCAGTACTTC
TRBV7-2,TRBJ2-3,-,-,CASSLRSGAADTQYF,TGTGCCAGCAGCTTAAGATCTGGGGCGGCAGATACGCAGTATTTT
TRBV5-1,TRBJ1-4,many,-,CASSLSQNEKLFF,TGCGCCAGCAGCTTATCTCAAAATGAAAAACTGTTTTTT
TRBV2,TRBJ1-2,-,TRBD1,CACIRKPRQGAISPF,TGTGCCTGCATACGAAAGCCTAGACAGGGGGCGATTTCCCCCTTC
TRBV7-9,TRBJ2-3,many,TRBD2,CAGQSGGTDTQYF,TGTGCCGGCCAAAGCGGGGGGACAGATACGCAGTATTTT
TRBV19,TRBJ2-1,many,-,CASTPGSEHSYNEQFF,TGTGCCAGTACCCCGGGATCGGAGCACTCCTACAATGAGCAGTTCTTC
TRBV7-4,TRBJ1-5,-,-,CASSLTFGWFYGNQPQHF,TGTGCCAGCAGCTTAACGTTTGGGTGGTTTTATGGCAATCAGCCCCAGCATTTT
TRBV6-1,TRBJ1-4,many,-,CASSSPTGKEEKLFF,TGTGCCAGCAGTTCCCCGACAGGAAAAGAGGAAAAACTGTTTTTT
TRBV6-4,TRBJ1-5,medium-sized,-,CASSSRAGSNQPQHF,TGTGCCAGCAGTTCCAGGGCAGGCAGCAATCAGCCCCAGCATTTT
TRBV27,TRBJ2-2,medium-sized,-,CASSFYSHTGELFF,TGTGCCAGCAGTTTTTATTCCCACACCGGGGAGCTGTTTTTT
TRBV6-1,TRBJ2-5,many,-,CASREGVNQETQYF,TGTGCCAGCAGGGAGGGGGTAAACCAAGAGACCCAGTACTTC
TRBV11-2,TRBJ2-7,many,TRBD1,CASSPTAGTVAYEQYF,TGTGCCAGCAGCCCAACCGCCGGGACAGTGGCCTACGAGCAGTACTTC
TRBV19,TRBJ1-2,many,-,CASSARSYGYTF,TGTGCCAGTAGTGCCAGATCCTATGGCTACACCTTC
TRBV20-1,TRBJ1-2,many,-,CSASRQDGNYGYTF,TGCAGTGCAAGTCGCCAGGACGGGAACTATGGCTACACCTTC
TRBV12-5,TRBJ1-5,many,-,CASGLDINQPQHF,TGTGCTAGTGGTTTAGATATCAATCAGCCCCAGCATTTT
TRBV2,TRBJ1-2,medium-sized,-,CASSDQGGYTF,TGTGCCAGCAGTGATCAGGGCGGCTACACCTTC
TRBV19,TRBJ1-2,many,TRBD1,CASSIGTGRIYGYTF,TGTGCCAGTAGTATTGGGACAGGGAGGATCTATGGCTACACCTTC
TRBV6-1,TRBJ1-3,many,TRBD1,CASRPGTGLGAGNTIYF,TGTGCCAGCAGACCCGGGACAGGGTTAGGGGCTGGAAACACCATATATTTT
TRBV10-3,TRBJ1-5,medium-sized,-,CAISETVNQPQHF,TGTGCCATCAGTGAGACAGTAAATCAGCCCCAGCATTTT
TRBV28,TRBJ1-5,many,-,CASGYPAPSQHF,TGTGCCAGCGGCTATCCGGCGCCCTCACAGCATTTT
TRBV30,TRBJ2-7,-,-,CAWSPLTSSESYEQYF,TGTGCCTGGAGTCCCCTTACTAGCTCGGAGAGTTACGAGCAGTACTTC
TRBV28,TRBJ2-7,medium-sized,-,CASSFTGIREQYF,TGTGCCAGCAGTTTCACAGGGATTCGCGAGCAGTACTTC
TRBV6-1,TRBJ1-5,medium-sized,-,CASSKGTQPQHF,TGTGCCAGCTCCAAGGGTACTCAGCCCCAGCATTTT
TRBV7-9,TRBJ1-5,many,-,CASSLGSGGGTGNQPQHF,TGTGCCAGCAGCTTAGGGTCCGGAGGGGGTACTGGCAATCAGCCCCAGCATTTT
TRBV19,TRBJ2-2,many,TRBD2,CASSIGVSGRLSNTGELFF,TGTGCCAGTAGTATAGGTGTTAGCGGGAGGCTCTCGAACACCGGGGAGCTGTTTTTT
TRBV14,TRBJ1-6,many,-,CASSHLQFYNSPLHF,TGTGCCAGCAGCCACTTACAGTTCTATAATTCACCCCTCCACTTT
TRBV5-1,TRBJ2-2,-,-,CASGLSGSANTGELFF,TGCGCCAGCGGCTTATCAGGGAGCGCAAACACCGGGGAGCTGTTTTTT
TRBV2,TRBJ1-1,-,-,CASSELWTGNTVAFF,TGTGCCAGCAGTGAATTATGGACTGGAAACACTGTAGCTTTCTTT
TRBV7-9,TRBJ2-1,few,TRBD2,CASSPLAGEQFF,TGTGCCAGCAGCCCCTTAGCGGGTGAGCAGTTCTTC
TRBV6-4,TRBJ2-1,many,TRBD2,CASSDGLAGDLNEQFF,TGTGCCAGCAGTGACGGCCTAGCGGGAGATCTGAATGAGCAGTTCTTC
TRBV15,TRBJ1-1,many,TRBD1,CATSSTGGSINTEAFF,TGTGCCACCAGTTCTACAGGGGGTTCTATTAACACTGAAGCTTTCTTT
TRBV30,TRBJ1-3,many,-,CAWSYKGSGNTIYF,TGTGCCTGGAGTTATAAGGGCTCTGGAAACACCATATATTTT
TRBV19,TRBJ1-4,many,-,CASSSADPNEKLFF,TGTGCCAGTAGTAGCGCAGACCCTAATGAAAAACTGTTTTTT
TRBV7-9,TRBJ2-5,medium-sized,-,CASSRYDEGETQYF,TGTGCCAGCAGCCGATACGATGAGGGGGAGACCCAGTACTTC
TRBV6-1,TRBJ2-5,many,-,CASSDWRAGLWAQYF,TGTGCCAGCAGTGATTGGCGGGCGGGCTTATGGGCCCAGTACTTC